Below, one T cell receptor (beta chain) is given with its context. Its antigen remains undetermined. The input lacks base qualities; no much larger clone sits a single base away. Another Seattle source contributed samples from volunteer blood donors who had recovered from COVID-19. Each collaborating institution followed its own protocols to collect whole blood in K2EDTA tubes. For TCRbeta analysis, collaborator samples were shipped as frozen whole blood, as isolated PBMCs, or as DNA extracted from either sample type. TCRbeta CDR3 regions were amplified from genomic DNA using the immunoSEQ Assay, a bias-controlled multiplex PCR. The paper's processing steps were these. Within the assay, amplification of reference gene primers was used to estimate how many nucleated cells each sample contained. Sequence reads were collapsed and filtered to measure the absolute abundance of every unique TCRbeta CDR3 rearrangement. Productive Simpson clonality was computed per sample as the square root of Simpson's diversity index over productive rearrangements. The source is immuneACCESS, and TCRdb retained only in-frame sequences with V and J called. Part of the clones is not carried over; for the studies checked, unresolved V genes explain less than half of this, and the remainder is unexplained. V and J calls plus clone size are reproduced from that table; the DNA served to infer D and trimming. The sample includes approximately 190,000 clones, with around nine tenths observed a single time. The ten largest clonotypes hold roughly 6% of the sample.

Including cysteine and phenylalanine, the CDR3 has 13 amino acids. CDR3 DNA only is kept here, 39 bases in frame from base 1. As encoded in the germline V gene (reference sequence), CDR1 is LNHNV while CDR2 is YYDKDF. The V end loses 0 bases and the J end loses 10 bases, and a stretch of 10 bases separates them. The source of the sample is a study of blood T cell repertoires in COVID-19 (dated by TCRdb to about 2020). Background for the entire study: The collaborator samples originated in the United States, Italy and Spain and spanned the acute and convalescent phases of COVID-19. The repertoires were released in a freely available public database meant as a resource for research on the immune response to SARS-CoV-2. Nearly every sample came with metadata listing a de-identified subject ID, COVID-19 status, age in years and sex. The prospective study material was composed of cDNA or gDNA derived from T cells, B-cell-depleted T cells, or PBMCs. Subjects who had been exposed to COVID-19, were actively infected with it, or had recovered from it provided the deeply sampled blood TCRbeta repertoires that made up the dataset. HLA class I and class II types, where available, came from metadata supplied by the sample provider rather than from assay-based typing. The samples were drawn from two sources: the first 160 participants of the ongoing ImmuneRACE study, and 1,254 subjects contributed by 6 global collaborators. Points the paper makes about the study in general: Clinical and demographic metadata were provided uncurated, with the amount varying by source and participant.

Sequencing input: peripheral blood. The chain uses TRBV15 and TRBJ2-1; a weak D assignment points to TRBD1 (5 bases agree). This sequence originates from a woman in her forties who had recovered from COVID-19. The CDR3 loop reads CATSRDWGEEQFF. The bases read TGTGCCACCAGCAGAGATTGGGGCGAGGAGCAGTTCTTC.